The table lists the clone carrying this T cell receptor beta chain with a few counts. This CDR3 has 17 residues. CDR1 and CDR2 from the germline V gene are PRHDT and FYEKMQ (reference sequence). Trimming took 0 bases from V and 6 from J; bases not matched to a gene: 12. The data derive from a study of blood T cell repertoires in COVID-19. In the original analysis: Estimation of nucleated cell counts relied on the amplification of reference gene primers. Clones were read by immunoSEQ multiplex PCR, and TCRdb kept only the in-frame ones, dropping some. V and J calls and clone size are those listed in that table; D and trimming were worked out from the DNA. The sample yields under 250,000 clones, around 90% seen once.

The sequenced sample was peripheral blood. The sequence was collected from a young man with active or convalescent COVID-19. V gene TRBV13 combines with J gene TRBJ2-3, with 7 bases identical to TRBD1. CDR3 amino acids: CASSLGTLGGSGDTQYF. The CDR3 DNA sequence: TGTGCCAGCAGCTTAGGCACGCTAGGGGGCTCTGGGGATACGCAGTATTTT. The complete variable domain, with remaining parts taken from reference TRBV13 and TRBJ2-3, reads AAGVIQSPRHLIKEKRETATLKCYPIPRHDTVYWYQQGPGQDPQFLISFYEKMQSDKGSIPDRFSAQQFSDYHSELNMSSLELGDSALYFCASSLGTLGGSGDTQYFGPGTRLTVL.